The next 20 T cell receptor beta chains were all read from a single sample in a study of neurological immune-mediated disorders (dated by TCRdb to the late 2010s). Library creation used 5' RACE. The sequencer listed for this sample is Illumina HiSeq 2500. The raw public data were reprocessed by TCRdb itself: fastp quality trimming at Q25, MiXCR clonotype calling, in-frame beta chains only. Here each entry gathers all rows of one CDR3 protein and keeps the most common genes and DNA. This sample holds 100,000 to 150,000 distinct CDR3 sequences; about 3.2% were observed only once. Jointly, the top ten make up 1.3% of the sample. Source material: PBMCs. Receptors originate from a woman aged 30 to 39 with multiple sclerosis.

This clonotype was counted at least ten times. V usage is TRBV5-6 and J usage is TRBJ1-1; D gene unclear. The CDR3 spans 14 residues. The V gene lost 3 bases and the J gene lost 4 bases, with 13 bases spanning the gap. CDR1 is SGHDT and CDR2 is YYEEEE in the germline V gene. This chain's CDR3 is CASSWSYFPTEAFF. DNA of the CDR3: TGTGCCAGCAGCTGGTCTTATTTCCCCACTGAAGCTTTCTTT.

This clonotype was seen at least ten times. The V gene is TRBV20-1, the J gene TRBJ2-7, with TRBD2 matching 9 bases. The V and J ends lost 3 bases and 0 bases, in that order; junction bases with no gene match: 6. CDR3 size: 15 residues. Per the germline V gene, CDR1 is DFQATT and CDR2 is SNEGSKA (reference sequence). The DNA for the CDR3 is TGCAGTGCTAGCCTTAGCGGGAGATACTCCTACGAGCAGTACTTC. Its protein product is CSASLSGRYSYEQYF.

This clonotype has a count of ten or more. The chain combines TRBV20-1 with TRBJ2-6, with 7 bases identical to TRBD2. CDR1 and CDR2 from the germline V gene are DFQATT and SNEGSKA (reference sequence). V lost 4 bases to trimming and J lost 0 bases; unmatched junction nucleotides: 6. The CDR3 spans 16 residues. The CDR3 is CSAIGGEGSGANVLTF. The CDR3 DNA sequence: TGCAGTGCTATAGGAGGGGAGGGCTCTGGGGCCAACGTCCTGACTTTC.

This clonotype was counted many times. The rearrangement links TRBV7-2 to TRBJ2-3; D is perhaps TRBD2 (5 bases). This CDR3 contains 13 residues. V was trimmed by 4 bases and J by 4 bases, leaving 9 bases between them. From germline, CDR1 is SGHTA and CDR2 FQGNSA. CDR3 sequence reads: CASSSEGSDTQYF. CDR3 nucleotides: TGTGCCAGCAGCTCCGAGGGCTCAGATACGCAGTATTTT.

This clonotype was detected many times. J is TRBJ2-7 and V is TRBV14, with 8 bases aligning to TRBD1. The V and J ends lost 6 bases and 2 bases, in that order; junction bases with no gene match: 6. Germline V gene lookup returns CDR1 SGHDN and CDR2 FVKESK. This CDR3 is 14 amino acids long. The CDR3 nucleotides are TGTGCCAGCAGGCCCGGGACAGGAGCCTACGAGCAGTACTTC. The encoded protein is CASRPGTGAYEQYF.

This clonotype was seen ten or more times. This sequence joins TRBV14 and TRBJ1-2; D gene unclear. The CDR3 has 15 residues. The germline V and J ends were trimmed by 0 bases and 5 bases, with 13 bases remaining between them. Germline CDR1 reads SGHDN; CDR2 reads FVKESK. The chain's CDR3 is CASSQETRGSYGYTF. CDR3 DNA: TGTGCCAGCAGCCAAGAGACCCGAGGGAGTTATGGCTACACCTTC. The whole variable domain, remainder taken from reference TRBV14 and TRBJ1-2, is EAGVTQFPSHSVIEKGQTVTLRCDPISGHDNLYWYRRVMGKEIKFLLHFVKESKQDESGMPNNRFLAERTGGTYSTLKVQPAELEDSGVYFCASSQETRGSYGYTFGSGTRLTVV.

This clonotype was detected a few times. In DNA, the CDR3 is TGTGCCAGCAGTCCTGGGACTAGTAGGGTAAATGAGCAGTTCTTC. This gives the protein CASSPGTSRVNEQFF. The chain joins TRBV12-3 or TRBV12-4 to TRBJ2-1, with 8 bases fitting TRBD2. V was pared by 5 bases and J by 7 bases, with 10 bases of the junction left unmatched. The CDR3 contains 15 residues.

This clonotype was detected ten times or more. The chain couples TRBV5-1 to TRBJ1-4, with 7 bases aligning to TRBD1. CDR3 size: 14 residues. CDR1 and CDR2 (germline): SGHRS, YFSETQ. V lost 3 bases and J lost 3; bases outside the gene matches: 2. This CDR3 reads CASSWTGANEKLFF. In DNA form, the CDR3 reads TGCGCCAGCAGCTGGACAGGAGCTAATGAAAAACTGTTTTTT.

This clonotype was seen ten or more times. This chain joins TRBV20-1 and TRBJ1-5; tentative D call: TRBD1 (5 bases). The V end was cut by 0 bases, the J end by 0 bases, with 12 bases between. Germline V gives CDR1 DFQATT, CDR2 SNEGSKA (reference sequence). CDR3 size: 16 residues. The CDR3 DNA reads TGCAGTGCTAGAGATCAGGGAGCGTATAGCAATCAGCCCCAGCATTTT. Translation: CSARDQGAYSNQPQHF.

This clonotype was detected many times. The chain joins TRBV5-6 to TRBJ2-7, with D possibly matching TRBD1 (5 bases). V lost 2 bases and J 3 bases, leaving 9 bases between the germline ends. This CDR3 comprises 13 residues. Germline CDR1 is SGHDT and CDR2 is YYEEEE. In DNA form, the CDR3 reads TGTGCCAGCAGCTTCAGGACACACTACGAGCAGTACTTC. Its translation: CASSFRTHYEQYF.

This clonotype was picked up many times. The gene calls are TRBV11-2 and TRBJ2-5; 7 bases line up with TRBD1. V shed 5 bases, J shed 5 bases, and the junction held 8 bases outside the gene matches. Germline V gene sequence: CDR1 SGHAT, CDR2 FQNNGV. This CDR3 has 14 amino acids. The CDR3 coding sequence is TGTGCCAGCAGCGCACAGGGGCCCAGGGAGACCCAGTACTTC. Translating gives CASSAQGPRETQYF.

This clonotype was observed at least ten times. The chain is built from TRBV10-3 and TRBJ1-5; no reliable D call. CDR1 and CDR2 (germline): ENHRY, SYGVKD. This CDR3 has 12 amino acids. Trimming removed 6 bases from V and 3 bases from J, with 6 bases in between. The CDR3 coding sequence is TGTGCCATCAGGGGAATCAATCAGCCCCAGCATTTT. As protein: CAIRGINQPQHF.

This clonotype is medium-sized in the sample. This chain connects TRBV6-2 or TRBV6-3 to TRBJ2-1; no firm D call. CDR3 length equals 16 residues. Germline V gene sequence: CDR1 MNHEY, CDR2 SVGEGT. V was trimmed by 2 bases and J by 0 bases, leaving 11 bases between them. The CDR3 loop reads CASSYDGSSSYNEQFF. DNA for the CDR3: TGTGCCAGCAGTTACGACGGTTCAAGCTCCTACAATGAGCAGTTCTTC.

This clonotype was observed many times. This chain uses TRBV19 with TRBJ2-1, with D hard to call. Trimming pared 7 bases from V and 0 bases from J, leaving 13 bases between. Germline V gives CDR1 LNHDA, CDR2 SQIVND (reference sequence). This CDR3 comprises 15 residues. The CDR3 sequence is CASTDSGGSYNEQFF. The CDR3 DNA follows: TGTGCCAGTACTGATTCGGGTGGCTCCTACAATGAGCAGTTCTTC.

In this sample, this clonotype turned up many times. In nucleotides, the CDR3 is TGCAGTGCCTTGGACCTCCAAGAGACCCAGTACTTC. This gives the protein CSALDLQETQYF. The rearrangement links TRBV20-1 to TRBJ2-5; no reliable D call. CDR3 length equals 12 residues. Germline loops: CDR1 DFQATT, CDR2 SNEGSKA (reference sequence). Trimming cost V 6 bases and J 1 base, with 9 bases left between them.

This clonotype was recorded at least ten times. The J gene is TRBJ2-7, the V gene TRBV6-2 or TRBV6-3; the D is unclear. CDR3 length: 12 residues. V was shortened by 7 bases and J by 3 bases, with 10 bases between the two germline ends. Germline V gene data show CDR1 as MNHEY and CDR2 as SVGEGT. The CDR3, as DNA: TGTGCCAGCAACGGCCGCGGCTACGAGCAGTACTTC. Translated: CASNGRGYEQYF.

This clonotype has a count of ten or more. The chain uses TRBV3-1 and TRBJ2-7; D may be TRBD1 (5 bases). V was shortened by 3 bases and J by 6 bases, with 9 bases between the two germline ends. CDR1 is LGHDT and CDR2 is YNNKEL in the germline V gene (reference sequence). This CDR3 comprises 12 residues. CDR3 sequence: CASSHRVSEQYF. CDR3 sequence (DNA): TGTGCCAGCAGCCACAGGGTTTCCGAGCAGTACTTC.

This clonotype appeared many times. The rearrangement joins TRBV5-1 to TRBJ2-1, with 13 bases fitting TRBD2. Per the germline V gene, CDR1 is SGHRS and CDR2 is YFSETQ. The CDR3 is 15 amino acids. V lost 3 bases and J lost 8; bases outside the gene matches: 5. The CDR3 spells CASSSGTSGIDEQFF. The CDR3 DNA is TGCGCCAGCAGCTCGGGGACTAGCGGGATAGATGAGCAGTTCTTC.

This clonotype was detected ten times or more. V usage is TRBV4-3 and J usage is TRBJ1-1, with D hard to call. V was trimmed by 4 bases and J by 7 bases, leaving 16 bases between them. Germline assignment: CDR1 LGHNA and CDR2 YSLEER. This CDR3 region has 14 residues. The CDR3 loop is CASSPELGYLEAFF. The CDR3 DNA sequence: TGCGCCAGCAGCCCGGAACTCGGGTACCTTGAAGCTTTCTTT.

This clonotype was recorded at least ten times. The chain is built from TRBV9 and TRBJ2-7; D perhaps matches TRBD2 (6 bases). The CDR3 extends over 14 amino acids. V was trimmed by 0 bases and J by 5 bases, leaving 12 bases between them. From germline, CDR1 is SGDLS and CDR2 YYNGEE. DNA for the CDR3: TGTGCCAGCAGCGTAGAGGGCAGCGGGCACGAGCAGTACTTC. The encoded protein is CASSVEGSGHEQYF. Full variable domain (remainder filled in from reference TRBV9 and TRBJ2-7): DSGVTQTPKHLITATGQRVTLRCSPRSGDLSVYWYQQSLDQGLQFLIQYYNGEERAKGNILERFSAQQFPDLHSELNLSSLELGDSALYFCASSVEGSGHEQYFGPGTRLTVT.